The rows below give T cell receptor beta chains drawn from one sample of a study of cytomegalovirus exposure and HLA in healthy donors. Profiled with immunoSEQ multiplex PCR; TCRdb holds only in-frame clones, not every one. The sample lists about 180,000 clones, around nine tenths occurring once. Sequencing was carried out using PBMCs. Every receptor here comes from a man younger than 35 in good health and CMV-seropositive. The CDR3 runs from the conserved cysteine through the conserved F or W. D genes are given only for firm matches. Only some rows state a clone size, as once, few, many or a class for expanded clones.

size: -; D: -; J: TRBJ2-7; V: TRBV29-1; DNA: TGCAGCGCTCGGATGAATCGGGAGAAGGAGGGCGAGCAGTACTTC; CDR3: CSARMNREKEGEQYF
size: -; D: TRBD2; J: TRBJ2-7; V: TRBV7-2; DNA: TGTGCCAGCAGCTTAGGACTAGCGGCCACCTACGAGCAGTACTTC; CDR3: CASSLGLAATYEQYF
size: -; D: -; J: TRBJ1-6; V: TRBV27; DNA: TGTGCCAGCAGTTTGAATCAGGCGGGTTCACCCCTCCACTTT; CDR3: CASSLNQAGSPLHF
size: -; D: TRBD1; J: TRBJ2-7; V: TRBV10-3; DNA: TGTGCCATCAGTGGGGGACAGGGGCTCTCCTACGAGCAGTACTTC; CDR3: CAISGGQGLSYEQYF
size: -; D: -; J: TRBJ1-1; V: TRBV27; DNA: TGTGCCAGCAGTCGAACAGGGATCTTCACTGAAGCTTTCTTT; CDR3: CASSRTGIFTEAFF
size: -; D: TRBD2; J: TRBJ2-7; V: TRBV28; DNA: TGTGCCAGCAACCTAGCGGGGAGCTCCTACGAGCAGTACTTC; CDR3: CASNLAGSSYEQYF
size: once; D: TRBD2; J: TRBJ2-2; V: TRBV7-9; DNA: TGTGCCAGCAGCCTCCCCAGCGGGGAAAGCACCGGGGAGCTGTTTTTT; CDR3: CASSLPSGESTGELFF
size: -; D: -; J: TRBJ2-5; V: TRBV27; DNA: TGTGCCAGCAGTTTAAGTACAGGATGGGGCGAGACCCAGTACTTC; CDR3: CASSLSTGWGETQYF
size: -; D: TRBD2; J: TRBJ2-7; V: TRBV28; DNA: TGTGCCAGCAGTCAGACTAGCGGGAGAGGCGAGCAGTACTTC; CDR3: CASSQTSGRGEQYF
size: -; D: -; J: TRBJ2-7; V: TRBV27; DNA: TGTGCCAGCAAGGTTGCAGGGGCTGAGTACTTC; CDR3: CASKVAGAEYF
size: -; D: TRBD1; J: TRBJ2-1; V: TRBV5-1; DNA: TGCGCCAGCAGCTTTGGGGACAGCTCCTACAATGAGCAGTTCTTC; CDR3: CASSFGDSSYNEQFF
size: -; D: -; J: TRBJ2-7; V: TRBV7-8; DNA: TGTGCCAGCAGCTTAGACAGGGTATTTGTCGGTATGGGTTCCTACGAGCAGTACTTC; CDR3: CASSLDRVFVGMGSYEQYF
size: -; D: TRBD1; J: TRBJ2-3; V: TRBV5-6; DNA: TGTGCCAGCAGCAATCGACAGGGGACGACCACAGATACGCAGTATTTT; CDR3: CASSNRQGTTTDTQYF
size: -; D: -; J: TRBJ1-1; V: TRBV4-2; DNA: TGTGCCAGCAGCCAAGATATTGGGCGATTTGCGAACACTGAAGCTTTCTTT; CDR3: CASSQDIGRFANTEAFF
size: -; D: TRBD1; J: TRBJ2-2; V: TRBV11-3; DNA: TGTGCCAGCAGCTTAGGAACAGGGGGCACCGGGGAGCTGTTTTTT; CDR3: CASSLGTGGTGELFF
size: -; D: -; J: TRBJ1-1; V: TRBV18; DNA: TGTGCCAGCTCACCACCGGGGGGGATCACTGAAGCTTTCTTT; CDR3: CASSPPGGITEAFF
size: -; D: TRBD2; J: TRBJ2-1; V: TRBV2; DNA: TGTGCCAGCAGTGAGACTAGCGGCATCCTCGATGAGCAGTTCTTC; CDR3: CASSETSGILDEQFF
size: -; D: -; J: TRBJ2-7; V: TRBV28; DNA: TGTGCCAGCAAACTAGCCGTCAACTCCTACGAGCAGTACTTC; CDR3: CASKLAVNSYEQYF
size: -; D: -; J: TRBJ2-7; V: TRBV5-1; DNA: TGCGCCAGCAGTTCGGAGTATAGCACGGACGAGCAGTACTTC; CDR3: CASSSEYSTDEQYF